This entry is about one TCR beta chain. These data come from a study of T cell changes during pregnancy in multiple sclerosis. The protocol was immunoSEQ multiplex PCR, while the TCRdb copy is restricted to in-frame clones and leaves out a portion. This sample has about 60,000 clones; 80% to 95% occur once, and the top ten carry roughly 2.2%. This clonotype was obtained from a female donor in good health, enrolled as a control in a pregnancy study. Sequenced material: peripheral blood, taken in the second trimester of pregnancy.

The CDR3 sequence: CASSRENTGELFF. The CDR3 DNA reads TGTGCCAGCAGTCGGGAGAACACCGGGGAGCTGTTTTTT. The chain recombines TRBV6-4 with TRBJ2-2; perhaps TRBD2 as D (5 bases). This CDR3 has 13 amino acids. CDR1 and CDR2 (germline): MRHNA, SNTAGT. V lost 5 bases, J lost 1 base, and 5 bases lay in between.